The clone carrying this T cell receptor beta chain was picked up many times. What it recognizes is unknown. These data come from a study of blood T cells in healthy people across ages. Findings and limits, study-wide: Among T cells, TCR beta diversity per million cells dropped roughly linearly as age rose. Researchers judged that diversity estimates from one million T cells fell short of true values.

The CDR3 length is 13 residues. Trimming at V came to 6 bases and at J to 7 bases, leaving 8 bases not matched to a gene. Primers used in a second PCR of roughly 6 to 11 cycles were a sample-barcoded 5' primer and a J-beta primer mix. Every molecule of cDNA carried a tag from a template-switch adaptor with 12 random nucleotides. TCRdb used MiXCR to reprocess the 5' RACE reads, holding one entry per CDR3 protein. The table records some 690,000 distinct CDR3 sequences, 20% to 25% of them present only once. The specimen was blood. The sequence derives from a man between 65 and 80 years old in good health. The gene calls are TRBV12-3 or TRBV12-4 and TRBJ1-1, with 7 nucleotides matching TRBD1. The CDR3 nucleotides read TGTGCCAGCAGCCTACCGGGACAGAGTGAAGCTTTCTTT. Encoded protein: CASSLPGQSEAFF.